One and the same sample provided the 30 T cell receptor beta chains below, sequenced in a study of regulatory T cells in long-lasting Graves disease. Regarding time point: persistent/refractory GD, antithyroid drugs over 5 years with positive TRAb. The authors made the TCR library using RNA they extracted from PBMCs. To make TCR beta libraries, researchers used iRepertoire HTBI primers and Arm-PCR of CDR3 regions. TCRdb independently ran MiXCR on the multiplex PCR reads; one entry per CDR3 protein. This repertoire shows approximately 360,000 distinct CDR3 sequences, 20% to 25% found once; its top ten account for approximately 27%. The sequencing used peripheral blood mononuclear cells (PBMCs), collected when the disease was refractory, from a patient treated with antithyroid drugs. Receptor source: a woman aged 35 to 49 with Graves disease.

This clonotype was picked up one time. The chain recombines TRBV7-9 with TRBJ2-1, with a weak D call TRBD2 (5 bases). With 2 bases removed from V and 16 bases from J, the gap between germline ends came to 15 bases. This CDR3 spans 12 amino acids. Looked up from germline, CDR1 is SEHNR and CDR2 is FQNEAQ (reference sequence). CDR3 nucleotides: TGTGCCAGCAGCTTAACGTCGGGGTCTGACTTCTTC. Its protein is CASSLTSGSDFF. The full variable domain, with the rest looked up from reference TRBV7-9 and TRBJ2-1, is DTGVSQNPRHKITKRGQNVTFRCDPISEHNRLYWYRQTLGQGPEFLTYFQNEAQLEKSRLLSDRFSAERPKGSFSTLEIQRTEQGDSAMYLCASSLTSGSDFFGPGTRLTVL.

The chain recombines TRBV7-9 with TRBJ1-4; 9 bases match TRBD1. V lost 2 bases, J lost 12 bases, and 10 bases stayed unmatched. This CDR3 contains 15 residues. The germline V gene encodes CDR1 SEHNR and CDR2 FQNEAQ (reference sequence). Here the CDR3 DNA reads TGTGCCAGCAGCTTAACAGGGGGCGTCGGGGAACAACTGTTTTTT. The encoded protein is CASSLTGGVGEQLFF.

This clonotype was recorded at least ten times. V is TRBV28 and J is TRBJ2-7, with TRBD1 identical over 7 bases. In germline, CDR1 is MDHEN, CDR2 SYDVKM. After removal of 6 bases from V and 0 bases from J, the junction contained 8 bases not matched to a gene. CDR3 length: 15 amino acids. In nucleotides, the CDR3 is TGTGCCAGCAGGGTAACAGGGGAGCCCTCCTACGAGCAGTACTTC. Its translation: CASRVTGEPSYEQYF. Together with reference TRBV28 and TRBJ2-7, the CDR3 gives the full variable domain: DVKVTQSSRYLVKRTGEKVFLECVQDMDHENMFWYRQDPGLGLRLIYFSYDVKMKEKGDIPEGYSVSREKKERFSLILESASTNQTSMYLCASRVTGEPSYEQYFGPGTRLTVT.

This clonotype was seen a few times. The V and J genes are TRBV11-2 and TRBJ2-3, with TRBD2 as a possible D gene (6 bases). The length of the CDR3 is 19 residues. The germline V gene has CDR1 SGHAT and CDR2 FQNNGV. Trimming left V 6 bases short and J 0 bases short, with 25 bases between. The CDR3, as DNA: TGTGCCAGCAGAATCACGATGGCGGGAAGCCTTCCTAGCACAGATACGCAGTATTTT. As protein: CASRITMAGSLPSTDTQYF.

To note about this clonotype: The junction and the germline gene differ at one end; a read error may be behind it. The chain joins TRBV30 to TRBJ2-5; 7 nucleotides line up with TRBD1. The length of the CDR3 is 13 residues. Germline CDR1 and CDR2: GTSNPN and SVGIG (reference sequence). The chain's CDR3 is CAWSVQGKAAQHF. In nucleotides, the CDR3 is TGTGCCTGGAGTGTACAGGGGAAGGCGGCCCAGCACTTC.

The table lists this clonotype with a few counts. V is TRBV15 and J is TRBJ2-5; D perhaps matches TRBD2 (7 bases). The germline V gene encodes CDR1 LNHNV and CDR2 YYDKDF (reference sequence). This CDR3 contains 16 residues. V was pared by 1 base and J by 5 bases, with 17 bases between. Here the CDR3 DNA reads TGTGCCACCAGCAGAGTTCACAGGGTGGGAGGGGAGACCCAGTACTTC. Translated: CATSRVHRVGGETQYF.

The chain joins TRBV6-5 to TRBJ2-7, with D maybe TRBD1 (7 bases). The V end lost 4 bases, the J end lost 6 bases, and 28 bases lay between the germline ends. CDR3 length equals 18 residues. The V gene's germline CDR1 is MNHEY and CDR2 SVGAGI. The CDR3 coding sequence is TGTGCCAGCAGTTCACCGGGACAGCAAGGCTGGGGGGAGTTCGAGCAGTACTTC. It specifies CASSSPGQQGWGEFEQYF.

This clonotype was seen ten or more times. The chain carries TRBV11-2 and TRBJ2-7; 8 bases are a match to TRBD1. Trimming cost V 6 bases and J 5 bases; bases outside gene matches: 6. This CDR3 has 13 residues. Looked up from germline, CDR1 is SGHAT and CDR2 is FQNNGV. The DNA of the CDR3 is TGTGCCAGCAGTCTGACAGGGGTCCACGAGCAGTACTTC. Its protein is CASSLTGVHEQYF.

The chain is built from TRBV28 and TRBJ1-2, with 7 nucleotides matching TRBD1. The ends lost 6 bases at V and 10 bases at J; junction bases unmatched: 11. The CDR3 totals 13 residues. Germline V gene sequence: CDR1 MDHEN, CDR2 SYDVKM. CDR3 amino acids: CASRAGGRNDYTF. In nucleotides, the CDR3 is TGTGCCAGCAGGGCAGGGGGGCGAAATGACTACACCTTC.

This clonotype showed up many times. The chain couples TRBV7-8 to TRBJ2-7; 8 nucleotides match TRBD2. The V segment lost 2 bases and the J segment 0 bases; nucleotides outside the gene matches: 6. CDR3 size: 16 residues. The germline gives CDR1 SGHVS, CDR2 FQNEAQ. The CDR3 loop is CASSLNLAGLSYEQYF. The CDR3 DNA follows: TGTGCCAGCAGCTTAAACCTAGCGGGCCTCTCCTACGAGCAGTACTTC.

The table lists this clonotype with a count of one. The rearrangement uses TRBV12-3 or TRBV12-4 and TRBJ1-1; 9 bases are a match to TRBD1. V dropped 5 bases and J dropped 4; count of bases not matched to a gene: 11. This CDR3 has 16 residues. CDR3 sequence reads: CASSPEIGQGPTEAFF. In nucleotides, the CDR3 is TGTGCCAGCAGTCCAGAAATCGGACAGGGGCCCACTGAAGCTTTCTTT.

This clonotype was seen only a few times. The chain employs TRBV27 and TRBJ1-1; TRBD1 aligns across 8 bases. The length of the CDR3 is 16 residues. Germline V gives CDR1 MNHEY, CDR2 SMNVEV (reference sequence). After removal of 8 bases from V and 3 bases from J, the junction contained 14 bases not matched to a gene. CDR3 protein: CASGRTGKGRDTEAFF. The CDR3 DNA sequence: TGTGCCAGCGGTCGGACAGGGAAAGGGAGAGACACTGAAGCTTTCTTT.

This clonotype was seen only a few times. The V call is TRBV5-1, the J call TRBJ1-1; D gene uncertain. The CDR3 has 15 amino acids. Germline assignment: CDR1 SGHRS and CDR2 YFSETQ. The V and J ends lost 0 bases and 0 bases respectively, with 9 bases between them. The CDR3 bases are TGCGCCAGCAGCTTGGAGGCGAGCATGAACACTGAAGCTTTCTTT. Encoded protein: CASSLEASMNTEAFF.

This clonotype was picked up many times. The chain has TRBV25-1 and TRBJ1-4; tentative D call: TRBD1 (5 bases). Trimming left V 4 bases short and J 0 bases short, with 15 bases between. The CDR3 runs 17 residues. Germline values: CDR1 MGHDK, CDR2 SYGVNS. CDR3: CASSATQTGATNEKLFF. As DNA, the CDR3 is TGTGCCAGCAGTGCGACACAAACAGGCGCAACTAATGAAAAACTGTTTTTT.

In this sample, this clonotype turned up many times. The V call is TRBV11-2, the J call TRBJ2-5; 10 nucleotides match TRBD2. The V gene end was trimmed by 4 bases and the J gene end by 7 bases; junction bases not matched to a gene: 12. CDR1 SGHAT and CDR2 FQNNGV come from the germline V gene. The CDR3 runs 16 residues. The CDR3 region has the DNA TGTGCCAGCAGCTCTTGGACTAGCGGCCAAAGCGGGACCCAGTACTTC. It is translated as CASSSWTSGQSGTQYF.

In this sample, this clonotype turned up a few times. The chain couples TRBV9 to TRBJ2-1; 13 bases are shared with TRBD2. CDR1 and CDR2 (germline): SGDLS, YYNGEE. V was pared by 2 bases and J by 7 bases, with 3 bases of the junction left unmatched. CDR3 size: 15 residues. The CDR3 DNA is TGTGCCAGCAGCGTGGGACTAGCGGGACCAAATGAGCAGTTCTTC. This codes for CASSVGLAGPNEQFF.

The chain joins TRBV27 to TRBJ2-7; TRBD1 matches at 8 bases. The CDR3 loop spans 16 amino acids. Trimming took 2 bases from V and 5 from J; bases not matched to a gene: 11. The germline gives CDR1 MNHEY, CDR2 SMNVEV (reference sequence). The CDR3 DNA reads TGTGCCAGCAGTTTAAACTCCTGGACAGGGATACACGAGCAGTACTTC. It codes for CASSLNSWTGIHEQYF.

This chain links TRBV20-1 with TRBJ1-1; a weak D match, TRBD1 (5 bases). Germline V gives CDR1 DFQATT, CDR2 SNEGSKA (reference sequence). V lost 6 bases, J lost 0 bases, and 14 bases lay in between. The CDR3 sequence is 14 residues long. The CDR3 nucleotides read TGCAGTGCGTCCGGACACGCCATGAACACTGAAGCTTTCTTT. It yields the protein CSASGHAMNTEAFF.

Written as DNA, the CDR3 is TGTGCCAGCAGCTTAGCCCTACACAGGGACTCTGGAAACACCATATATTTT. Residues: CASSLALHRDSGNTIYF. The V call is TRBV7-9, the J call TRBJ1-3; a weak D match, TRBD1 (6 bases). The ends were cut back, 0 bases at V and 0 bases at J, with 12 bases in the middle. The CDR3 extends over 17 amino acids. In germline, CDR1 is SEHNR, CDR2 FQNEAQ (reference sequence).

This clonotype was counted many times. The rearrangement uses TRBV28 and TRBJ2-7; 9 bases line up with TRBD1. The CDR3 runs to 15 residues. J was trimmed by 0 bases and V by 2 bases; bases with no gene match: 2. Germline assignment: CDR1 MDHEN and CDR2 SYDVKM. The CDR3 here is CASSLGGQGSYEQYF. CDR3 sequence (DNA): TGTGCCAGCAGTTTAGGGGGACAGGGCTCCTACGAGCAGTACTTC.

This clonotype was seen only a few times. The rearrangement joins TRBV9 to TRBJ2-2, with a possible D match to TRBD1 (6 bases). Trimming shortened V by 0 bases and J by 5 bases, and 8 bases separated the two germline ends. Germline V gives CDR1 SGDLS, CDR2 YYNGEE. This CDR3 region has 14 residues. The CDR3 DNA reads as TGTGCCAGCAGCGTAGCAGGGGAGACCGGGGAGCTGTTTTTT. Translation: CASSVAGETGELFF.

V and J are TRBV5-1 and TRBJ2-7, with 11 bases that match TRBD1. From germline, CDR1 is SGHRS and CDR2 YFSETQ. With 0 bases clipped from V and 2 bases from J, the junction kept 4 bases outside the gene matches. The CDR3 contains 16 residues. In DNA, the CDR3 is TGCGCCAGCAGCTTGGCCCCGGGACAGGGGGCCTACGAGCAGTACTTC. Translating it yields CASSLAPGQGAYEQYF. The full variable domain, completed using reference TRBV5-1 and TRBJ2-7, is KAGVTQTPRYLIKTRGQQVTLSCSPISGHRSVSWYQQTPGQGLQFLFEYFSETQRNKGNFPGRFSGRQFSNSRSEMNVSTLELGDSALYLCASSLAPGQGAYEQYFGPGTRLTVT.

This clonotype was observed a handful of times. This sequence joins TRBV29-1 and TRBJ1-1; no reliable D call. The CDR3 runs to 12 residues. V lost 6 bases and J lost 6, with 14 bases in between. Looked up from germline, CDR1 is SQVTM and CDR2 is ANQGSEA. The CDR3 nucleotides are TGCAGCGTCAGAACACTGGTCGCTGAAGCTTTCTTT. Translating it yields CSVRTLVAEAFF. Drawing the rest from reference TRBV29-1 and TRBJ1-1, the complete variable domain is SAVISQKPSRDICQRGTSLTIQCQVDSQVTMMFWYRQQPGQSLTLIATANQGSEATYESGFVIDKFPISRPNLTFSTLTVSNMSPEDSSIYLCSVRTLVAEAFFGQGTRLTVV.

This clonotype came up many times. The rearrangement uses TRBV11-2 and TRBJ1-1; perhaps TRBD1 as D (5 bases). The CDR3 spans 13 residues. Germline CDR1 reads SGHAT; CDR2 reads FQNNGV. The V end was cut by 1 base, the J end by 5 bases, with 8 bases between. The DNA for the CDR3 is TGTGCCAGCAGCTTAGTAGGGGAGACTGAAGCTTTCTTT. This codes for CASSLVGETEAFF. Full variable domain (missing parts from reference TRBV11-2 and TRBJ1-1): EAGVAQSPRYKIIEKRQSVAFWCNPISGHATLYWYQQILGQGPKLLIQFQNNGVVDDSQLPKDRFSAERLKGVDSTLKIQPAKLEDSAVYLCASSLVGETEAFFGQGTRLTVV.

The V and J genes are TRBV7-3 and TRBJ2-1; 11 bases are shared with TRBD1. The CDR3 covers 16 residues. CDR1 is SGHTA, CDR2 FQGTGA, per germline. Germline trimming cut 2 bases from V and 4 bases from J; bases unmatched to any gene: 4. The CDR3 region is CASSLLGTGGYNEQFF. CDR3 nucleotide sequence: TGTGCCAGCAGCTTACTTGGGACAGGGGGTTACAATGAGCAGTTCTTC.

Many counts were recorded for this clonotype. The chain carries TRBV27 and TRBJ1-1; D gene ambiguous. V lost 4 bases, J lost 2 bases, and 14 bases lay in between. CDR1 is MNHEY, CDR2 SMNVEV, per germline (reference sequence). There are 15 residues in the CDR3. CDR3: CASSSLFQFNTEAFF. CDR3 bases: TGTGCCAGCAGTTCGCTGTTTCAGTTCAACACTGAAGCTTTCTTT.

This clonotype was picked up many times. This rearrangement joins TRBV12-3 or TRBV12-4 to TRBJ2-5; 11 bases are shared with TRBD2. The CDR3 loop spans 14 amino acids. Trimming at V came to 6 bases and at J to 7 bases, leaving 7 bases not matched to a gene. CDR3 bases: TGTGCCAGCAGGTCCGGGACTAGCGGCGGGACCCAGTACTTC. It encodes CASRSGTSGGTQYF.

This clonotype was seen only a few times. One end of the junction fails to match germline, which may point to a read error. V gene TRBV6-1 combines with J gene TRBJ2-1, with 7 nucleotides matching TRBD1. CDR3 length equals 15 residues. The germline V gene has CDR1 MNHNS and CDR2 SASEGT. The CDR3 DNA reads as TGTGCCAGCAATGAACCAGGGGGTGGGTACAATGAGCAGTTCTTC. Translating it yields CASNEPGGGYNEQFF.

The rearrangement links TRBV19 to TRBJ1-5, with unresolved D. The CDR3 contains 13 residues. The V and J ends lost 1 base and 4 bases respectively, with 5 bases between them. Germline V lookup: CDR1 LNHDA, CDR2 SQIVND (reference sequence). CDR3 nucleotides: TGTGCCAGTAGTATAGGGGAAAATCAGCCCCAGCATTTT. Its translation is CASSIGENQPQHF.

A few counts support this clonotype. A much larger clone is a single base away; this may be a read error. The gene calls are TRBV29-1 and TRBJ2-7; D is possibly TRBD2 (6 bases). CDR1 and CDR2 (germline): SQVTM, ANQGSEA. This CDR3 comprises 15 residues. V shed 4 bases and J shed 0 bases, with 16 bases lying between them. For the CDR3, the DNA is TGCAGCGTTGCGGTGCGGCGGGGACGCTCCTACGAGCAGTACTTC. It specifies CSVAVRRGRSYEQYF.